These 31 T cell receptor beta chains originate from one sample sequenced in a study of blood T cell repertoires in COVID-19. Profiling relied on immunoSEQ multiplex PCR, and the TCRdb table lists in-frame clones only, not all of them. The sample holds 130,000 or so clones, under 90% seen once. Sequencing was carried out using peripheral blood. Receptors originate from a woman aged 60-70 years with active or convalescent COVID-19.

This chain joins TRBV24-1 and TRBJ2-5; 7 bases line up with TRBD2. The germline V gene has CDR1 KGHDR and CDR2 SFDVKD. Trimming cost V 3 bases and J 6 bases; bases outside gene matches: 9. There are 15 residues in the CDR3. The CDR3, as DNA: TGTGCCACCAGTGATCGGACTAGTTCTAGGCAGACCCAGTACTTC. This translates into CATSDRTSSRQTQYF.

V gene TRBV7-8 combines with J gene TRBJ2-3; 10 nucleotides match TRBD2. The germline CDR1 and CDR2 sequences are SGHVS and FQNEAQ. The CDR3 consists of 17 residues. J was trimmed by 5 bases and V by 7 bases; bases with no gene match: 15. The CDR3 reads CASTPNGLAGAGDTQYF. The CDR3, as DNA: TGTGCCAGCACCCCAAACGGGCTAGCGGGAGCAGGAGATACGCAGTATTTT.

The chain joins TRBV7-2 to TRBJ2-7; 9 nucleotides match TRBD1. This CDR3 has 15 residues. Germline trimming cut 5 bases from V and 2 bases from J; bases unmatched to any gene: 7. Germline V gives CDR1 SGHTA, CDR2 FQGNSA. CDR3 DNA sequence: TGTGCCAGCAGCCCGACAGGGGGTCCAACCTACGAGCAGTACTTC. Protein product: CASSPTGGPTYEQYF.

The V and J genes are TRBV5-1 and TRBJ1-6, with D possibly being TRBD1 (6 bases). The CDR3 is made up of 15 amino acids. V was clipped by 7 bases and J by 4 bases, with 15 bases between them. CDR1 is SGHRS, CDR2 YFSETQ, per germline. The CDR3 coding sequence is TGCGCCAGCTCAGGTACGGGACATTATAATTCACCCCTCCACTTT. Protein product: CASSGTGHYNSPLHF.

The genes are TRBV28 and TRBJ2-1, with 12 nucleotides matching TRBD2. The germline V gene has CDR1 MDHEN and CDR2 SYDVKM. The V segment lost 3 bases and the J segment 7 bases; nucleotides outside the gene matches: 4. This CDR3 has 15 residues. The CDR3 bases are TGTGCCAGCAGTTTGGCGACTAGCGGGAGTAATGAGCAGTTCTTC. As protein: CASSLATSGSNEQFF.

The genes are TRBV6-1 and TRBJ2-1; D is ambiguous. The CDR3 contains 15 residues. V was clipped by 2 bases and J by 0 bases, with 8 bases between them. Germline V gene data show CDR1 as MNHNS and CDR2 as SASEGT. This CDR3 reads CASSEISLSYNEQFF. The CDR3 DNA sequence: TGTGCCAGCAGTGAAATTAGCCTCTCCTACAATGAGCAGTTCTTC.

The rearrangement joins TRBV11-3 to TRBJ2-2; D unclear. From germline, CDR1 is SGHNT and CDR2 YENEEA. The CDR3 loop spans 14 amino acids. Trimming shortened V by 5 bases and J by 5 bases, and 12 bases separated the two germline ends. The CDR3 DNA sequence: TGTGCCAGCAGCATACACTTCGGGACCGGGGAGCTGTTTTTT. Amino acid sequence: CASSIHFGTGELFF.

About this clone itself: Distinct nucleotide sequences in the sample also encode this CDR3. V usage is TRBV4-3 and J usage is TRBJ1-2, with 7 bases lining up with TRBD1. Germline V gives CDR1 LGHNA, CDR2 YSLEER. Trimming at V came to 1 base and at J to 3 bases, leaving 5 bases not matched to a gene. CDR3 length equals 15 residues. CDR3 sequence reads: CASSQALQGDYGYTF. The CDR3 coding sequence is TGCGCCAGCAGCCAAGCCCTTCAGGGGGACTATGGCTACACCTTC.

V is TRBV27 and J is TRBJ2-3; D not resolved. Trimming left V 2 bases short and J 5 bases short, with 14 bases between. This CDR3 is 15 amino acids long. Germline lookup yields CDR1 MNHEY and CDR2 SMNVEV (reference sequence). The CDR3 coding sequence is TGTGCCAGCAGTTTACAGTCCCTGGGCAAAGATACGCAGTATTTT. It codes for CASSLQSLGKDTQYF.

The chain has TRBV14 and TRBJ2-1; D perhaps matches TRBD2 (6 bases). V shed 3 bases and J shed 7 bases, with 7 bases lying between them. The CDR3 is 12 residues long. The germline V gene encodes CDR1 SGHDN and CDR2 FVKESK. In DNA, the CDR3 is TGTGCCAGCAGCCAGCGGGGAAATGAGCAGTTCTTC. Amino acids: CASSQRGNEQFF.

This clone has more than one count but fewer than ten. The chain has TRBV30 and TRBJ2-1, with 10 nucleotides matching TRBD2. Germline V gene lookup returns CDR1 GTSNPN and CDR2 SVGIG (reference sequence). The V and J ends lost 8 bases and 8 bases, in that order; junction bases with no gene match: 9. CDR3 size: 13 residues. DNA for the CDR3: TGTGCCGCGGGACTAGCGTGGTTCGATGAGCAGTTCTTC. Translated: CAAGLAWFDEQFF. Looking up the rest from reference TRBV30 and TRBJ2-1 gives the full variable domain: SQTIHQWPATLVQPVGSPLSLECTVEGTSNPNLYWYRQAAGRGLQLLFYSVGIGQISSEVPQNLSASRPQDRQFILSSKKLLLSDSGFYLCAAGLAWFDEQFFGPGTRLTVL.

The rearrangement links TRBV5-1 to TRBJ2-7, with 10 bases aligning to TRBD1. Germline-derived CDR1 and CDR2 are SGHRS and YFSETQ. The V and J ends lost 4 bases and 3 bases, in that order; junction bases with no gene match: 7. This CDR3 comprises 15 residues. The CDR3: CASSIRTGGFYEQYF. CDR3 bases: TGCGCCAGCAGCATCCGGACAGGGGGGTTCTACGAGCAGTACTTC.

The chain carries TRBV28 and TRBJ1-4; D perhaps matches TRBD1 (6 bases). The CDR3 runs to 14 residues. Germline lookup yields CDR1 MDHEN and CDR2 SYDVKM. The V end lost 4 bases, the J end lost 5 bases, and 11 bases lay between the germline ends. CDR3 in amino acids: CASSSTGRNEKLFF. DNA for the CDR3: TGTGCCAGCAGTTCGACAGGACGGAATGAAAAACTGTTTTTT.

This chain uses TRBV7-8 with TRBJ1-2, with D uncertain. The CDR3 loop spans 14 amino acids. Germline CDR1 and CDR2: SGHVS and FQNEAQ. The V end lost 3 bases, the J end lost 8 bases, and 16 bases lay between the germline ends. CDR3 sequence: CASSLPWGAAGYTF. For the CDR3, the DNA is TGTGCCAGCAGCTTGCCCTGGGGAGCAGCCGGCTACACCTTC.

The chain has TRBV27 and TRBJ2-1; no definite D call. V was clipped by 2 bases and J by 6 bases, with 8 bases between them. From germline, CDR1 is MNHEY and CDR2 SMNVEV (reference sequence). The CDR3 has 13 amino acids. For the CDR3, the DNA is TGTGCCAGCAGTTTACTCGGTGGCAATGAGCAGTTCTTC. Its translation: CASSLLGGNEQFF.

The CDR3 loop is CSVGDRANEKLFF. CDR3 DNA: TGCAGCGTTGGGGACAGGGCCAACGAAAAACTGTTTTTT. The chain carries TRBV29-1 and TRBJ1-4, with 9 bases that match TRBD1. The CDR3 is 13 residues long. Germline-derived CDR1 and CDR2 are SQVTM and ANQGSEA. Trimming at V came to 4 bases and at J to 8 bases, leaving 5 bases not matched to a gene.

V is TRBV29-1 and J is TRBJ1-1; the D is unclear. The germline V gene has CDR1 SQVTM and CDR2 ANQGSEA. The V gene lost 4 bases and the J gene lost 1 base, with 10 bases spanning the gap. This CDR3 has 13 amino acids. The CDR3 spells CSVGGHWNTEAFF. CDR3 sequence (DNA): TGCAGCGTTGGTGGGCATTGGAACACTGAAGCTTTCTTT.

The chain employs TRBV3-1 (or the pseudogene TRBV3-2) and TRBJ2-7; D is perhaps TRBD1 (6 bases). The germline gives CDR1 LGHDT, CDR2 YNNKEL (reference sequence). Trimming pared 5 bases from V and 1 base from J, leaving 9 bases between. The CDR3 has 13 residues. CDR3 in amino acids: CASSIGQSYEQYF. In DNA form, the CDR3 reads TGTGCCAGCAGCATCGGACAGTCCTACGAGCAGTACTTC.

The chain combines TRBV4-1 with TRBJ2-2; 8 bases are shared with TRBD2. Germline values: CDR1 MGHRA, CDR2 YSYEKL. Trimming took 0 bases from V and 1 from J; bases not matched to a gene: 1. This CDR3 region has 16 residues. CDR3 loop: CASSQESGGNTGELFF. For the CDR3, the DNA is TGCGCCAGCAGCCAAGAAAGCGGGGGGAACACCGGGGAGCTGTTTTTT.

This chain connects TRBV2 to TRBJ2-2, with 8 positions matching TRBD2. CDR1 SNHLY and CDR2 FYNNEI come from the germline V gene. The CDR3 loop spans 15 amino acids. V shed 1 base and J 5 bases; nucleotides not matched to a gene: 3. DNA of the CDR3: TGTGCCAGCAGTGAAGGGGGACTAGTTACCGGGGAGCTGTTTTTT. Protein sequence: CASSEGGLVTGELFF.

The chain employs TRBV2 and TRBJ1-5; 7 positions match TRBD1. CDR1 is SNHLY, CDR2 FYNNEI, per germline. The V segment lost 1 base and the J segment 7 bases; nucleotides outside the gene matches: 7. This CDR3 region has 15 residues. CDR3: CASSEGDSRRQPQHF. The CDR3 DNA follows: TGTGCCAGCAGTGAAGGGGACAGTAGACGGCAGCCCCAGCATTTT. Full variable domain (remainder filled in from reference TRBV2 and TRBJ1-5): EPEVTQTPSHQVTQMGQEVILRCVPISNHLYFYWYRQILGQKVEFLVSFYNNEISEKSEIFDDQFSVERPDGSNFTLKIRSTKLEDSAMYFCASSEGDSRRQPQHFGDGTRLSIL.

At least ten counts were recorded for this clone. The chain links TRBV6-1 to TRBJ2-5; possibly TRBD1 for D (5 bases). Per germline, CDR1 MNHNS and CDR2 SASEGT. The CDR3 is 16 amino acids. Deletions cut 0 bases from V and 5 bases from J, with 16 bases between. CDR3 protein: CASSEALGAPQETQYF. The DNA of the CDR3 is TGTGCCAGCAGTGAAGCGCTTGGGGCACCACAGGAGACCCAGTACTTC.

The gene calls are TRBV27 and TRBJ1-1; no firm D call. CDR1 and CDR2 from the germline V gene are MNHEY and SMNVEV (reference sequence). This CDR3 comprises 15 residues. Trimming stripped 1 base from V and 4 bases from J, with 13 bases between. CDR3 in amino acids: CASSLFSIPSTEAFF. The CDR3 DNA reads TGTGCCAGCAGTTTATTTTCCATACCGAGCACTGAAGCTTTCTTT.

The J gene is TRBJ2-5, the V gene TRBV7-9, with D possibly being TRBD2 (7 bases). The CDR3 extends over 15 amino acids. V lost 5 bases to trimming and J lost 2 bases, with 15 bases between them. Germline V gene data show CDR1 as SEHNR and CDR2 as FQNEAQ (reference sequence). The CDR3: CASSPGGGSQETQYF. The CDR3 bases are TGTGCCAGCAGCCCTGGGGGGGGCAGTCAAGAGACCCAGTACTTC.

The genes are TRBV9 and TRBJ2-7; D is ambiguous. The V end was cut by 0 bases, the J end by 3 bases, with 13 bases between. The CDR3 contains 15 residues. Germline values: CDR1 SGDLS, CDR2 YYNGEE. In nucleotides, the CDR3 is TGTGCCAGCAGCGTAGGTTCAGCCAGGAACTACGAGCAGTACTTC. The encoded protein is CASSVGSARNYEQYF.

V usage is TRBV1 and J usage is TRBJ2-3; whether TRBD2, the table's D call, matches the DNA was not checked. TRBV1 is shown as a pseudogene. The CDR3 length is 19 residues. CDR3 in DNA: TGCACCAGCAGCCCTATCCCAGCGGGGGGCCACTGTAGCACAGATACGCAGTATTTT. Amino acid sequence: CTSSPIPAGGHCSTDTQYF.

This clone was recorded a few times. The CDR3 DNA is TGTGCCAGCAGTGGAGCAGGGGGCATCGAGCAGTACGTC. This encodes CASSGAGGIEQYV. V usage is TRBV6-1 and J usage is TRBJ2-7; 8 bases are shared with TRBD1. V shed 4 bases, J shed 6 bases, and the junction held 5 bases outside the gene matches. Germline-derived CDR1 and CDR2 are MNHNS and SASEGT. The CDR3 spans 13 residues.

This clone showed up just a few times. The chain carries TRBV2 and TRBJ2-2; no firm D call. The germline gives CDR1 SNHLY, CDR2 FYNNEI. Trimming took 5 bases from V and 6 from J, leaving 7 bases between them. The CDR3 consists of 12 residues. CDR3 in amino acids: CASSRLSGELFF. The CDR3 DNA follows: TGTGCCAGCAGTCGACTGTCCGGGGAGCTGTTTTTT.

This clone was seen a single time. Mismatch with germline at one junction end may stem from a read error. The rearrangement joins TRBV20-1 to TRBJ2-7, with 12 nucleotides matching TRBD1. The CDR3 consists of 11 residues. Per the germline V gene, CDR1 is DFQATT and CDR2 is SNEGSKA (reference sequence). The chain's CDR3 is CSARRGDRGHF. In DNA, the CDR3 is TGCAGTGCTAGGCGGGGGGACAGGGGGCACTTC.

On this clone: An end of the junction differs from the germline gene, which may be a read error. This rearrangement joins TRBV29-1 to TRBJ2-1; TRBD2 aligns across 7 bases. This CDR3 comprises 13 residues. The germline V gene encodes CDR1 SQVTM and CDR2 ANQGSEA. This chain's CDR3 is CSVETSSDNEQFF. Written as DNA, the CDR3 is TGCAGCGTAGAGACTAGCTCCGACAATGAGCAGTTCTTC.

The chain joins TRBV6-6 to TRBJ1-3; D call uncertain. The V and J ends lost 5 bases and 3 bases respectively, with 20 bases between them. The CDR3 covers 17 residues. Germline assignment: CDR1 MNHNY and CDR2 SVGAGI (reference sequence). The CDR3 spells CASSPEAAGIGGNTIYF. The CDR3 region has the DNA TGTGCCAGCAGTCCCGAGGCTGCGGGTATTGGTGGAAACACCATATATTTT.